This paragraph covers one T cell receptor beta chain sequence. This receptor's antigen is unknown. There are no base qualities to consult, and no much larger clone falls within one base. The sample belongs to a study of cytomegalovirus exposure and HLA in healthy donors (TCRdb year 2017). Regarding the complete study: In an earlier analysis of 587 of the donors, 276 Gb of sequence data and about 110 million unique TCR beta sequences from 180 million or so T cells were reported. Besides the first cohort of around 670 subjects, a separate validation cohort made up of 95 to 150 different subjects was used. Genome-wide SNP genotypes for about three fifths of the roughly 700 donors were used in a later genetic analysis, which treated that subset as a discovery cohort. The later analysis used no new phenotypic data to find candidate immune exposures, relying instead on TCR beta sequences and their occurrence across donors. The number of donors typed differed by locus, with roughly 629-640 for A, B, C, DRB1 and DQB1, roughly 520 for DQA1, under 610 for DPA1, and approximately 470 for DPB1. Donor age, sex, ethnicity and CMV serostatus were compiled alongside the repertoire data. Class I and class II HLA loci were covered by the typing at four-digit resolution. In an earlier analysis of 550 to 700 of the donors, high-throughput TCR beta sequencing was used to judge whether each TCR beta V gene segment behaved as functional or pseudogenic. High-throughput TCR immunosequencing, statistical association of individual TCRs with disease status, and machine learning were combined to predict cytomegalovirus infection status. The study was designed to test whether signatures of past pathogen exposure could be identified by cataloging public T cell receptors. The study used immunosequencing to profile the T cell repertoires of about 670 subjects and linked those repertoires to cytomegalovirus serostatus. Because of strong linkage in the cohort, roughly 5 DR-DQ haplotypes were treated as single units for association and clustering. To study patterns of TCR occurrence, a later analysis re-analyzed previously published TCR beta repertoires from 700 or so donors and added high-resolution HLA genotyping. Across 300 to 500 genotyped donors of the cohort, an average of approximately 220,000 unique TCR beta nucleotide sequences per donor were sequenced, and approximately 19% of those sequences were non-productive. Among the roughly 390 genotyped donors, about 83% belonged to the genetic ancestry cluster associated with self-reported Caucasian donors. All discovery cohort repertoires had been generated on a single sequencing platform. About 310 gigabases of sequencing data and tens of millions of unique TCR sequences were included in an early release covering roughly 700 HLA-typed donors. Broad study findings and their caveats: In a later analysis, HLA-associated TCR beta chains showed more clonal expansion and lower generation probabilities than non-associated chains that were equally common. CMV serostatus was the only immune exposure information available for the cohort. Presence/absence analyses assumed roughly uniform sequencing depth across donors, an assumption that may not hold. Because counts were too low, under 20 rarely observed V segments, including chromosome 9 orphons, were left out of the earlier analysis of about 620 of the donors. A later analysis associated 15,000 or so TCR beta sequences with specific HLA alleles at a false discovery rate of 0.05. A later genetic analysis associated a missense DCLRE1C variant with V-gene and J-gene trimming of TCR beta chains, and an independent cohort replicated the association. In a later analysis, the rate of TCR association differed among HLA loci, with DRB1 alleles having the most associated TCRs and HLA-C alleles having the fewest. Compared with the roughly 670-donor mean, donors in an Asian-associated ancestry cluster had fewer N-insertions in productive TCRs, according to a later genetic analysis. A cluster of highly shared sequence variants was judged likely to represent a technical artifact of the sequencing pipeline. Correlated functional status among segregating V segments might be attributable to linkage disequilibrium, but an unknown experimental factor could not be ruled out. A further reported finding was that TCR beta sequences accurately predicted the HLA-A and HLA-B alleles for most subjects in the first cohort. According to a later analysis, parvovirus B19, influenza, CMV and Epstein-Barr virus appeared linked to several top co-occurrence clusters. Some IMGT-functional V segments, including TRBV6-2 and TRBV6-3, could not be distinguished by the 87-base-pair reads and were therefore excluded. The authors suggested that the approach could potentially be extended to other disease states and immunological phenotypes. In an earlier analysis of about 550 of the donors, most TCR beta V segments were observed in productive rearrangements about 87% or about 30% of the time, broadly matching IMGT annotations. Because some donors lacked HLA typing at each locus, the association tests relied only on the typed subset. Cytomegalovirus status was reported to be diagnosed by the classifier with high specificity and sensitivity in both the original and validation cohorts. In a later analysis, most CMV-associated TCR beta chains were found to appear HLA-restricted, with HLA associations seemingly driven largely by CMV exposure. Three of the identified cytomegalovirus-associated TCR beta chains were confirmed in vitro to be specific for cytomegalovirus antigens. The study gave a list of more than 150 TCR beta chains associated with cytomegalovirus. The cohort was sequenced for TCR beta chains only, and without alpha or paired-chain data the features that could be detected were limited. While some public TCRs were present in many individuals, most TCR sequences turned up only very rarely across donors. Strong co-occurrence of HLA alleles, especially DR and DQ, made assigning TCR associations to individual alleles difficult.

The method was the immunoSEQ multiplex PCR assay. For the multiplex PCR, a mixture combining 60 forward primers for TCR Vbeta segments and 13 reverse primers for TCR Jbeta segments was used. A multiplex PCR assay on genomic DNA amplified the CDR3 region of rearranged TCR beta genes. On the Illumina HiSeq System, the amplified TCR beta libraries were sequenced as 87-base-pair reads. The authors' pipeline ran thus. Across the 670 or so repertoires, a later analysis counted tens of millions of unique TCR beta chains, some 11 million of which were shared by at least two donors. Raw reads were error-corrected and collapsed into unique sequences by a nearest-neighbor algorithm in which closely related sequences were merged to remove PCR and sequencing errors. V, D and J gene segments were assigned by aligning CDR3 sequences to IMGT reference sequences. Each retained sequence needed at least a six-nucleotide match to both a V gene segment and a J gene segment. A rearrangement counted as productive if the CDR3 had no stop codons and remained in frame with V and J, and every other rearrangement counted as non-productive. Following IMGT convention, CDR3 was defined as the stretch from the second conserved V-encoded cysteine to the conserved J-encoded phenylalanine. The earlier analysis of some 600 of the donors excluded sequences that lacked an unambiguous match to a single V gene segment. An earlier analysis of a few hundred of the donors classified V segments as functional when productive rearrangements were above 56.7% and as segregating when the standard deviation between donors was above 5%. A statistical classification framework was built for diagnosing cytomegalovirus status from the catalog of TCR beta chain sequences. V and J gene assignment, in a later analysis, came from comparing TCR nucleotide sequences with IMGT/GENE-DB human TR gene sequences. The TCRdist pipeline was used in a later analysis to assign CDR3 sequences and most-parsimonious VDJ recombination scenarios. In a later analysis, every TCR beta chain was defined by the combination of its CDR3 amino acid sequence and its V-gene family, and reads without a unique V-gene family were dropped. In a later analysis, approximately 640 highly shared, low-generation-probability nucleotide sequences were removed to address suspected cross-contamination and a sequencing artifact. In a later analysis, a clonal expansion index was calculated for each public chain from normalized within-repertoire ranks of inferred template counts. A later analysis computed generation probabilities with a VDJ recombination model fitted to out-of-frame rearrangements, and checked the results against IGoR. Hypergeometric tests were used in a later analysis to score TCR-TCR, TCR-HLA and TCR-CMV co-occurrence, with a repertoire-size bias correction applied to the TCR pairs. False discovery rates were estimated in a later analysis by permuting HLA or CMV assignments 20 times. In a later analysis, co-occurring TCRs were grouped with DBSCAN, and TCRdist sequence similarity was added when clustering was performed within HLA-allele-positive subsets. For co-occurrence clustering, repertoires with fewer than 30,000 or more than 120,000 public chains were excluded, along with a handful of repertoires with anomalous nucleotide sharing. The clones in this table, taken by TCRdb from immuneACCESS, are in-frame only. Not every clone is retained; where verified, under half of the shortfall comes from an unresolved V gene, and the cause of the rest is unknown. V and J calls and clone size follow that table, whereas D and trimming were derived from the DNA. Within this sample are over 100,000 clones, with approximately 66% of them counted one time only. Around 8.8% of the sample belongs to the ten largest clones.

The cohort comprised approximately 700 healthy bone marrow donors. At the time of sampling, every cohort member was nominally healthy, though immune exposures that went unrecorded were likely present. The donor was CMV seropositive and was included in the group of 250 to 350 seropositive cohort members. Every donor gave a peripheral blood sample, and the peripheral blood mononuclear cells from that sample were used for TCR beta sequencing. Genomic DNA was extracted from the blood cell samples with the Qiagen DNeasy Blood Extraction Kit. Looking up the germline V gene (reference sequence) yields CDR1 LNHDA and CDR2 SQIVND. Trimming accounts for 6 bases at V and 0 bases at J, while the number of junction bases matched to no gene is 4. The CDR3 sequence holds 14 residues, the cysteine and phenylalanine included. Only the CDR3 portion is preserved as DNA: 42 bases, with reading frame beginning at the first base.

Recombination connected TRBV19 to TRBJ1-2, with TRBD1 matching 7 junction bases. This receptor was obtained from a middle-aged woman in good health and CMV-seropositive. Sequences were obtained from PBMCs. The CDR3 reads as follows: CASSTGEANYGYTF. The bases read TGTGCCAGTAGCACAGGGGAGGCTAACTATGGCTACACCTTC.